This is a list of T cell receptor beta chains from one sample in a study of cytomegalovirus exposure and HLA in healthy donors. Sequencing was performed with immunoSEQ multiplex PCR; in TCRdb, only in-frame clones are kept and a portion is missing. Seen here are roughly 290,000 clones, about 90% observed once, and the top ten hold about 2%. The sample was PBMCs. These TCRs come from a woman aged 18-29 years in good health and CMV-seronegative. CDR3s include the opening cysteine and the closing phenylalanine or tryptophan. A D gene is named only where the DNA matches it firmly. Clone size, where shown, is once, few, many, or a class for clones that have expanded.

TRBV2,.,TRBD2,TRBJ2-2,CASSAGGANTGELFF,TGTGCCAGCAGTGCCGGGGGGGCAAACACCGGGGAGCTGTTTTTT
TRBV5-8,.,.,TRBJ1-1,CASTQWSGNTEAFF,TGTGCCAGCACCCAATGGAGTGGGAACACTGAAGCTTTCTTT
TRBV7-8,.,.,TRBJ2-5,CASSLAVGQVRTQYF,TGTGCCAGCAGCTTAGCGGTGGGCCAAGTACGGACCCAGTACTTC
TRBV6-1,.,TRBD2,TRBJ2-1,CASRVMASGGYEQFF,TGTGCCAGCAGGGTAATGGCTAGCGGGGGTTACGAGCAGTTCTTC
TRBV5-6,.,TRBD2,TRBJ2-5,CASSWLAGNEIGTQYF,TGTGCCAGCAGCTGGCTAGCGGGGAACGAAATAGGGACCCAGTACTTC
TRBV4-1,.,TRBD1,TRBJ2-4,CASSGPGVTGDENIQYF,TGCGCCAGCAGCGGCCCAGGCGTAACAGGGGATGAAAACATTCAGTACTTC
TRBV30,.,.,TRBJ1-6,CAWKPSGTYNSPLHF,TGTGCCTGGAAGCCATCCGGGACCTATAATTCACCCCTCCACTTT
TRBV7-9,.,TRBD1,TRBJ2-7,CASSSRDRDFPYEQYF,TGTGCCAGCAGCTCCCGGGACAGGGATTTCCCCTACGAGCAGTACTTC
TRBV27,.,.,TRBJ1-2,CASSSAGLIGYTF,TGTGCCAGCAGTTCAGCAGGGCTTATAGGCTACACCTTC
TRBV10-1,.,TRBD1,TRBJ1-4,CASSPGQGHEKLFF,TGCGCCAGCAGCCCGGGACAGGGGCATGAAAAACTGTTTTTT
TRBV5-1,once,TRBD2,TRBJ2-1,CASSLLVGGANEQFF,TGCGCCAGCAGCTTGTTGGTCGGGGGGGCTAATGAGCAGTTCTTC
TRBV13,.,.,TRBJ2-2,CASSPYEGRTGELFF,TGTGCCAGCAGCCCGTATGAGGGCCGAACCGGGGAGCTGTTTTTT
TRBV29-1,.,.,TRBJ2-3,CSVDGRGTDTQYF,TGCAGCGTTGATGGTCGGGGCACAGATACGCAGTATTTT
TRBV19,.,.,TRBJ2-7,CASSIGGGGYEQYF,TGTGCCAGTAGTATTGGGGGCGGGGGCTACGAGCAGTACTTC
TRBV5-1,once,TRBD1,TRBJ2-6,CASSIGQGPPSGANVLTF,TGCGCCAGCAGCATTGGACAGGGACCTCCGTCTGGGGCCAACGTCCTGACTTTC
TRBV7-3,.,.,TRBJ2-5,CASSLTGGAQETQYF,TGTGCCAGCAGCTTAACCGGGGGAGCCCAAGAGACCCAGTACTTC
TRBV7-2,.,TRBD1,TRBJ1-3,CASSLAGRGAGNTIYF,TGTGCCAGCAGCTTAGCGGGCAGGGGGGCAGGAAACACCATATATTTT
TRBV6-1,.,TRBD1,TRBJ2-7,CASSLDRGLYEQYF,TGTGCCAGCAGTTTGGACAGGGGGCTGTACGAGCAGTACTTC
TRBV14,once,.,TRBJ1-1,CASSQVRSNTEAFF,TGTGCCAGCAGCCAAGTTCGGTCGAACACTGAAGCTTTCTTT
TRBV7-6,.,.,TRBJ1-1,CASTPDSMNTEAFF,TGTGCCAGCACCCCGGACAGCATGAACACTGAAGCTTTCTTT
TRBV18,.,.,TRBJ1-2,CASSPPIGSTGIGYTF,TGTGCCAGCTCACCACCGATCGGCTCCACAGGGATCGGCTACACCTTC
TRBV21-1,.,.,TRBJ2-7,CASSKGARGTHRYEQYF,TGTGCCAGCAGCAAAGGGGCCAGGGGGACACACCGCTACGAGCAGTACTTC
TRBV9,once,.,TRBJ1-6,CASSVTDDSRNSPLHF,TGTGCCAGCAGCGTTACCGATGACAGTCGCAATTCACCCCTCCACTTT
TRBV10-3,.,.,TRBJ2-7,CAISESRQGGSYEQYF,TGTGCCATCAGTGAGTCGCGGCAGGGAGGATCCTACGAGCAGTACTTC
TRBV7-9,.,.,TRBJ2-1,CSSSLLAGAYNEQFF,TGTTCCAGCAGCTTACTGGCAGGTGCCTACAATGAGCAGTTCTTC
TRBV5-4,.,TRBD2,TRBJ2-3,CASSFVVTSGVFTQYF,TGTGCCAGCAGCTTTGTTGTGACTAGCGGGGTCTTTACGCAGTATTTT
TRBV7-9,.,.,TRBJ1-1,CASSGANTEAFF,TGTGCCAGCTCAGGGGCCAACACTGAAGCTTTCTTT
TRBV6-5,.,TRBD1,TRBJ2-5,CASSYYRGKETQYF,TGTGCCAGCAGTTACTACAGGGGCAAAGAGACCCAGTACTTC
TRBV25-1,.,.,TRBJ2-7,CASSPSPYEQYF,TGTGCCAGCAGTCCTTCTCCCTACGAGCAGTACTTC
TRBV10-3,.,.,TRBJ1-3,CAISEPTLYSGNTIYF,TGTGCCATCAGTGAGCCGACACTCTACTCCGGAAACACCATATATTTT
TRBV12-2,once,.,TRBJ1-1,CASRLSQGANTEAFF,TGTGCAAGTCGCCTATCTCAGGGGGCGAACACTGAAGCTTTCTTT
TRBV27,.,TRBD1,TRBJ2-2,CASSFLPPGQGNTGELFF,TGTGCCAGCAGTTTCCTCCCCCCGGGACAGGGGAATACCGGGGAGCTGTTTTTT
TRBV7-9,.,TRBD2,TRBJ2-1,CASSSLHRSGGVGNEQFF,TGTGCCAGCAGCTCGTTACACCGTAGCGGGGGGGTAGGCAATGAGCAGTTCTTC
TRBV21-1,.,.,TRBJ2-1,CASSNPKIKLAGTNNEQFF,TGTGCCAGCAGCAACCCAAAAATTAAACTAGCGGGGACAAACAATGAGCAGTTCTTC
TRBV29-1,.,.,TRBJ2-2,CSVEWQGWNTGELFF,TGCAGCGTTGAATGGCAGGGATGGAACACCGGGGAGCTGTTTTTT
TRBV7-2,.,.,TRBJ2-7,CASSLSPAYSYEQYF,TGTGCCAGCAGCTTATCCCCCGCGTACTCCTACGAGCAGTACTTC
TRBV6-5,.,TRBD1,TRBJ1-6,CASSYFGQGGSPLHF,TGTGCCAGCAGTTACTTCGGACAGGGTGGATCCCCCCTCCACTTT
TRBV13,.,TRBD1,TRBJ2-2,CASSLGQGQTGELFF,TGTGCCAGCAGCTTGGGACAGGGCCAAACCGGGGAGCTGTTTTTT
TRBV2,.,.,TRBJ2-7,CASRTDTSYEQYF,TGTGCCAGCAGGACAGATACCTCCTACGAGCAGTACTTC
TRBV4-1,.,TRBD1,TRBJ1-6,CASSQDEQGGRPLHF,TGCGCCAGCAGCCAAGATGAACAGGGGGGGAGGCCCCTCCACTTT
TRBV21-1,.,.,TRBJ2-7,CASSKNQGGDEQYF,TGTGCCAGCAGCAAAAATCAGGGGGGTGACGAGCAGTACTTC
TRBV4-1,.,TRBD1,TRBJ2-7,CASSQLRDRAYEQYF,TGCGCCAGCAGCCAACTCCGGGACAGGGCCTACGAGCAGTACTTC
TRBV9,.,TRBD1,TRBJ1-6,CASSVDGGGGYNSPLHF,TGTGCCAGCAGCGTAGACGGAGGGGGCGGTTATAATTCACCCCTCCACTTT
TRBV5-6,.,TRBD2,TRBJ2-7,CASSSTGTRTTYEQYF,TGTGCCAGCAGCTCTACCGGGACTAGGACAACCTACGAGCAGTACTTC
TRBV19,.,.,TRBJ2-1,CASTGVAYNEQFF,TGTGCCAGTACCGGGGTAGCCTACAATGAGCAGTTCTTC
TRBV10-1,.,.,TRBJ1-1,CASSEKGMNTEAFF,TGCGCCAGCAGTGAGAAGGGGATGAACACTGAAGCTTTCTTT
TRBV5-4,.,TRBD2,TRBJ2-5,CASSSRGGPETQYF,TGTGCCAGCAGTTCGCGGGGGGGCCCGGAGACCCAGTACTTC
TRBV15,.,.,TRBJ2-4,CATSREAGASLYF,TGTGCCACCAGCAGAGAGGCGGGGGCATCGCTCTACTTC
TRBV29-1,.,TRBD1,TRBJ2-7,CSVRSRQGSYEQYF,TGCAGCGTAAGGAGCCGACAGGGGTCCTACGAGCAGTACTTC
TRBV2,.,.,TRBJ2-7,CASRVLGGLTSEQYF,TGTGCCAGCAGGGTTTTGGGGGGACTGACTTCCGAGCAGTACTTC
TRBV4-1,.,TRBD1,TRBJ1-2,CASSEGTGTGYEKGYGYTF,TGCGCCAGCAGCGAAGGTACCGGGACAGGCTACGAGAAGGGCTATGGCTACACCTTC
TRBV27,.,TRBD2,TRBJ2-3,CASSLLGTSGGARDTQYF,TGTGCCAGCAGTTTATTAGGGACTAGCGGGGGGGCCAGAGATACGCAGTATTTT